What follows describes a single T cell receptor (beta chain). This record comes from a study of T cell changes during pregnancy in multiple sclerosis. V trimming: 6 bases; J trimming: 5 bases; junction bases outside the gene matches: 15. From germline, CDR1 is SNHLY and CDR2 FYNNEI. The CDR3 is 17 residues long. Some clones are missing from TCRdb's copy, which holds only in-frame ones; the method was immunoSEQ multiplex PCR. The sample includes around 40,000 clones, 90% to 95% of them seen just once. Sequenced material: CD8+ T cells from peripheral blood mononuclear cells, taken in the third trimester of pregnancy. The receptor's source is a female donor with multiple sclerosis, enrolled in a pregnancy study. This sequence joins TRBV2 and TRBJ1-1, with 10 bases fitting TRBD1. The CDR3 spells CASSYPGTGEGKTEAFF. In nucleotides, the CDR3 is TGTGCCAGCAGCTACCCCGGGACAGGGGAAGGGAAGACTGAAGCTTTCTTT.